These 29 T cell receptor beta chains were sequenced from one sample in a study of read filtering for tumor transcriptome and immune sequencing. Molecular barcoded adaptors covering alpha/delta and beta/gamma chains were used on 400 ng RNA. TCRdb passed the reads through MiXCR, listing each CDR3 protein once. The top ten hold roughly 18% of the sample, which has more than 30,000 distinct CDR3 sequences, less than 15% seen once. Sequencing was done on a sample of a population of CD138-negative cells sorted from bone marrow. The receptors stem from a donor at least 40 years old with multiple myeloma.

The V call is TRBV20-1, the J call TRBJ2-3; perhaps TRBD2 as D (6 bases). Deletions cut 4 bases from V and 6 bases from J, with 17 bases between. From germline, CDR1 is DFQATT and CDR2 SNEGSKA (reference sequence). CDR3 length equals 14 residues. The CDR3, as DNA: TGCAGTGCTAAGGAAACTAGCAAAGCGGATACGCAGTATTTT. Its translation: CSAKETSKADTQYF.

This clonotype was observed at least ten times. V usage is TRBV4-3 and J usage is TRBJ2-6, with 7 bases lining up with TRBD2. Germline lookup yields CDR1 LGHNA and CDR2 YSLEER. The CDR3 is 18 amino acids. The junction had 6 bases not matched to a gene; V was cut back by 1 base and J by 0 bases. The CDR3 DNA is TGCGCCAGCAGCCAAGCGGGAGGACGGATCTCTGGGGCCAACGTCCTGACTTTC. Translated, it gives CASSQAGGRISGANVLTF.

This clonotype was detected ten times or more. The rearrangement joins TRBV19 to TRBJ2-1; 12 bases agree with TRBD2. The junction had 10 bases not matched to a gene; V was cut back by 5 bases and J by 5 bases. Germline lookup yields CDR1 LNHDA and CDR2 SQIVND (reference sequence). The CDR3 totals 17 residues. The CDR3 bases are TGTGCCAGTAGTTCCTATCGACTAGCGGGGGCTAACAATGAGCAGTTCTTC. Its translation is CASSSYRLAGANNEQFF.

The chain employs TRBV2 and TRBJ2-2, with D tentatively TRBD2 (6 bases). There are 13 residues in the CDR3. The V end was cut by 8 bases, the J end by 5 bases, with 12 bases between. Germline V gene sequence: CDR1 SNHLY, CDR2 FYNNEI. The CDR3 sequence: CASRAGTTGELFF. The CDR3 DNA reads as TGTGCCAGCCGGGCGGGAACTACCGGGGAGCTGTTTTTT.

V is TRBV27 and J is TRBJ1-3; maybe TRBD1 (6 bases). The CDR3 covers 17 residues. Trimming cost V 2 bases and J 1 base, with 15 bases left between them. Germline CDR1 reads MNHEY; CDR2 reads SMNVEV (reference sequence). In DNA form, the CDR3 reads TGTGCCAGCAGTTTAAATCCGGGGGCGGTGTCTGGAAACACCATATATTTT. It encodes CASSLNPGAVSGNTIYF.

This clonotype appeared many times. The CDR3: CASSTRRDTGELFF. CDR3 DNA: TGTGCCAGCAGCACCCGACGGGACACCGGGGAGCTGTTTTTT. This chain uses TRBV11-2 with TRBJ2-2; D unclear. V lost 5 bases, J lost 3 bases, and 10 bases lay in between. Germline V lookup: CDR1 SGHAT, CDR2 FQNNGV. The CDR3 consists of 14 residues.

Ten or more counts support this clonotype. The V call is TRBV2, the J call TRBJ1-1, with D uncertain. In germline, CDR1 is SNHLY, CDR2 FYNNEI. The CDR3 is 12 residues long. The V and J ends lost 2 bases and 10 bases respectively, with 11 bases between them. This chain's CDR3 is CASSETSRGAFF. The CDR3 nucleotides are TGTGCCAGCAGTGAAACGAGTAGAGGAGCTTTCTTT.

As to this clonotype: This may be a read error, as it is one base from a much larger clone. V is TRBV20-1 and J is TRBJ1-2; D remains ambiguous. The germline V and J ends were trimmed by 5 bases and 7 bases, with 8 bases remaining between them. CDR1 and CDR2 (germline): DFQATT, SNEGSKA (reference sequence). This CDR3 is 10 amino acids long. This CDR3 is CSAPRPGYTF. The DNA for the CDR3 is TGCAGTGCTCCCCGACCTGGCTACACCTTC.

In this sample, this clonotype turned up many times. The chain joins TRBV27 to TRBJ2-5; TRBD2 aligns across 14 bases. The CDR3 extends over 17 amino acids. The germline V gene has CDR1 MNHEY and CDR2 SMNVEV (reference sequence). V shed 5 bases and J 4 bases; nucleotides not matched to a gene: 9. Written as DNA, the CDR3 is TGTGCCAGCAGTATGGGACTAGCGGGGGCCCTTGGAGAGACCCAGTACTTC. This sequence encodes CASSMGLAGALGETQYF.

This clonotype has at least ten counts. CDR3 sequence (DNA): TGTGCCAGCAGCTTAGAACGGGGCCCCTACAATGAGCAGTTCTTC. This encodes CASSLERGPYNEQFF. The V and J genes are TRBV11-3 and TRBJ2-1; D tentatively reads TRBD1 or TRBD2 (5 bases each). The CDR3 runs to 15 residues. Germline CDR1 reads SGHNT; CDR2 reads YENEEA. The V gene lost 0 bases and the J gene lost 2 bases, with 8 bases spanning the gap.

This clonotype was seen many times. This chain uses TRBV12-3 or TRBV12-4 with TRBJ1-2; 7 bases are shared with TRBD1. The CDR3 runs to 13 residues. The J segment lost 5 bases and the V segment lost 2 bases, leaving 2 bases of the junction unmatched. This CDR3 is CASSLTGEYGYTF. The CDR3 DNA sequence: TGTGCCAGCAGTTTAACAGGGGAATATGGCTACACCTTC.

This clonotype was observed many times. This chain links TRBV6-2 or TRBV6-3 with TRBJ2-7, with D uncertain. The germline V gene has CDR1 MNHEY and CDR2 SVGEGT. V shed 0 bases and J shed 5 bases, with 8 bases lying between them. The CDR3 loop spans 13 amino acids. CDR3 region: CASSYSKGNEQYF. DNA for the CDR3: TGTGCCAGCAGTTACTCGAAAGGTAACGAGCAGTACTTC.

At least ten counts were recorded for this clonotype. The rearrangement uses TRBV29-1 and TRBJ1-1; 9 nucleotides agree with TRBD1. The CDR3 spans 14 residues. V gave up 5 bases and J gave up 0 bases; unmatched junction bases: 4. Germline CDR1 is SQVTM and CDR2 is ANQGSEA. The CDR3 region is CSVRTGALNTEAFF. As DNA, the CDR3 is TGCAGCGTTCGGACAGGGGCGCTGAACACTGAAGCTTTCTTT.

This clonotype was seen at least ten times. The CDR3, as DNA: TGTGCCAGCAGCCAAGATGGGGATCCGAACACTGAAGCTTTCTTT. Translated, it gives CASSQDGDPNTEAFF. The chain has TRBV3-1 and TRBJ1-1; D is uncertain. The germline gives CDR1 LGHDT, CDR2 YNNKEL (reference sequence). Trimming took 0 bases from V and 1 from J, leaving 9 bases between them. CDR3 length equals 15 residues.

This clonotype was detected ten times or more. The chain is built from TRBV20-1 and TRBJ2-2; perhaps TRBD2 as D (5 bases). Germline CDR1 reads DFQATT; CDR2 reads SNEGSKA (reference sequence). This CDR3 is 12 amino acids long. V was trimmed by 6 bases and J by 3 bases, leaving 8 bases between them. The CDR3 is CSAPGDTGELFF. The CDR3 DNA sequence: TGCAGTGCACCCGGGGACACCGGGGAGCTGTTTTTT.

This clonotype was counted many times. This chain joins TRBV3-1 and TRBJ2-5; D assignment may be TRBD1 or TRBD2 (6 bases each). The CDR3 runs 16 residues. Trimming left V 1 base short and J 3 bases short, with 15 bases between. The germline V gene has CDR1 LGHDT and CDR2 YNNKEL (reference sequence). DNA for the CDR3: TGTGCCAGCAGCCAAGCGGGGTGGAGGGGGAAAGAGACCCAGTACTTC. Amino acid sequence: CASSQAGWRGKETQYF.

This clonotype was found many times. The chain couples TRBV15 to TRBJ2-2; TRBD2 aligns across 12 bases. The V gene's germline CDR1 is LNHNV and CDR2 YYDKDF (reference sequence). The CDR3 consists of 17 residues. V lost 5 bases to trimming and J lost 0 bases; unmatched junction nucleotides: 4. Here the CDR3 reads CATSVGLAGPNTGELFF. CDR3 bases: TGTGCCACCAGCGTCGGACTAGCGGGGCCGAACACCGGGGAGCTGTTTTTT.

This clonotype was seen at least ten times. V usage is TRBV6-2 or TRBV6-3 and J usage is TRBJ2-2; D is unresolved. Germline V gene lookup returns CDR1 MNHEY and CDR2 SVGEGT. CDR3 length: 10 residues. Trimming took 10 bases from V and 7 from J, leaving 7 bases between them. The CDR3 DNA reads TGTGCCACCAGATTCGGGGAGCTGTTTTTT. It yields the protein CATRFGELFF.

Of note for this clonotype: This may be a read error, as it is one base from a much larger clone. The chain carries TRBV20-1 and TRBJ1-6; no firm D call. CDR1 DFQATT and CDR2 SNEGSKA come from the germline V gene (reference sequence). V gave up 0 bases and J gave up 11 bases, with 17 bases separating them. CDR3 size: 15 residues. This CDR3 is CSARDLVSGIAPLHF. In DNA form, the CDR3 reads TGCAGTGCTAGAGATCTAGTCTCGGGTATCGCACCCCTCCACTTT.

Many counts were recorded for this clonotype. The chain has TRBV6-2 or TRBV6-3 and TRBJ1-1; 9 nucleotides match TRBD1. The CDR3 covers 14 residues. The ends lost 6 bases at V and 7 bases at J; junction bases unmatched: 9. Germline lookup yields CDR1 MNHEY and CDR2 SVGEGT. The CDR3 region is CASRRTGGRIEAFF. Here the CDR3 DNA reads TGTGCCAGCAGGAGAACAGGGGGCCGGATTGAAGCTTTCTTT.

This clonotype was seen many times. This chain connects TRBV4-1 to TRBJ1-6; D is undetermined. Germline CDR1 and CDR2: MGHRA and YSYEKL. This CDR3 is built from 12 residues. The germline V and J ends were trimmed by 1 base and 11 bases, with 6 bases remaining between them. The CDR3 loop is CASSQVSPPLHF. The CDR3 bases are TGCGCCAGCAGCCAAGTCAGTCCACCCCTCCACTTT.

This clonotype was recorded at least ten times. This chain joins TRBV6-2 or TRBV6-3 and TRBJ2-7; perhaps TRBD2 as D (5 bases). The germline V gene has CDR1 MNHEY and CDR2 SVGEGT. The CDR3 spans 18 residues. V lost 0 bases and J lost 3, with 21 bases in between. The CDR3 is CASSYSIGGSNSFYEQYF. CDR3 coding DNA: TGTGCCAGCAGTTACTCGATTGGAGGTAGTAACAGCTTCTACGAGCAGTACTTC.

The V gene is TRBV20-1, the J gene TRBJ1-1; D perhaps matches TRBD1 (5 bases). Germline CDR1 DFQATT, CDR2 SNEGSKA (reference sequence). This CDR3 comprises 17 residues. Trimming pared 0 bases from V and 1 base from J, leaving 18 bases between. The CDR3 protein is CSARDRVKTGPNTEAFF. The CDR3 DNA follows: TGCAGTGCTAGAGACCGCGTCAAAACGGGGCCGAACACTGAAGCTTTCTTT.

This clonotype occurred many times. This sequence joins TRBV19 and TRBJ2-7; the D gene is possibly TRBD1 (6 bases). V was clipped by 7 bases and J by 4 bases, with 20 bases between them. Germline CDR1 LNHDA, CDR2 SQIVND (reference sequence). The CDR3 totals 15 residues. CDR3 residues: CASKISLTGLYEQYF. CDR3 DNA sequence: TGTGCCAGTAAAATTTCGCTGACAGGTTTGTACGAGCAGTACTTC. The whole variable domain, remainder taken from reference TRBV19 and TRBJ2-7, is DGGITQSPKYLFRKEGQNVTLSCEQNLNHDAMYWYRQDPGQGLRLIYYSQIVNDFQKGDIAEGYSVSREKKESFPLTVTSAQKNPTAFYLCASKISLTGLYEQYFGPGTRLTVT.

This chain joins TRBV12-5 and TRBJ2-1, with D possibly TRBD2 on 7 matching bases. CDR1 and CDR2 (germline): LGHNT, FRNRAP. The CDR3 sequence is 15 residues long. Trimming removed 5 bases at V and 9 bases at J, with 20 bases between. This CDR3 is CASGLLGGAVIEQFF. The CDR3, as DNA: TGTGCTAGTGGTCTGTTGGGGGGGGCGGTGATTGAGCAGTTCTTC. The variable domain in full, with the rest retrieved from reference TRBV12-5 and TRBJ2-1, is DARVTQTPRHKVTEMGQEVTMRCQPILGHNTVFWYRQTMMQGLELLAYFRNRAPLDDSGMPKDRFSAEMPDATLATLKIQPSEPRDSAVYFCASGLLGGAVIEQFFGPGTRLTVL.

This rearrangement joins TRBV5-5 to TRBJ1-1; no firm D call. Trimming pared 2 bases from V and 10 bases from J, leaving 24 bases between. CDR3 length: 16 amino acids. CDR1 SGHKS and CDR2 YYEKEE come from the germline V gene (reference sequence). This CDR3 reads CASSFRYLGLAPGAFF. The CDR3 bases are TGTGCCAGCAGCTTCCGCTACTTAGGGCTCGCCCCAGGAGCTTTCTTT.

This clonotype was observed at least ten times. The rearrangement links TRBV2 to TRBJ1-1; TRBD1 might be the D (6 bases). The CDR3 has 13 residues. V lost 4 bases and J lost 7, with 13 bases in between. CDR1 SNHLY and CDR2 FYNNEI come from the germline V gene. The CDR3: CASSVRGQIEAFF. The CDR3 DNA follows: TGTGCCAGCAGTGTTCGTGGACAGATTGAAGCTTTCTTT.

The table lists this clonotype with a few counts. A much larger clone lies a single base off, so this may be a read error. The chain uses TRBV20-1 and TRBJ1-5, with D tentatively TRBD1 (5 bases). Germline CDR1 reads DFQATT; CDR2 reads SNEGSKA (reference sequence). The germline V and J ends were trimmed by 5 bases and 6 bases, with 17 bases remaining between them. This CDR3 is built from 14 residues. The CDR3 DNA reads as TGCAGTGCTTTCGTCGACAGTAGGAGTCAGCCCCAGCATTTT. This gives the protein CSAFVDSRSQPQHF.

The sample holds many counts of this clonotype. The V gene is TRBV28, the J gene TRBJ2-3; D is unclear. The CDR3 runs 14 residues. Germline V CDR1 and CDR2: MDHEN, SYDVKM. The V and J ends lost 4 bases and 6 bases respectively, with 14 bases between them. The DNA of the CDR3 is TGTGCCAGCAGTTCCTTACCGACTGGGGATACGCAGTATTTT. This translates into CASSSLPTGDTQYF.